This T cell receptor (beta chain) was obtained from a study of blood T cell repertoires in COVID-19. Study-wide background: PBMCs, B-cell-depleted T cells, or T cells were the source of the cDNA or gDNA that made up the material.

Sequenced by immunoSEQ multiplex PCR; TCRdb stores in-frame clones only, minus some. Of some 300,000 clones listed, approximately 88% were seen once; the top ten hold approximately 6.6%. Sample: peripheral blood. The clonotype was recovered from a woman in her twenties or thirties who had recovered from COVID-19.

CDR3 amino acids: CSVTSGEATDTQYF. The CDR3 nucleotides are TGCAGCGTAACTAGCGGGGAAGCCACAGATACGCAGTATTTT. J is TRBJ2-3 and V is TRBV29-1; 10 nucleotides agree with TRBD2. CDR1 SQVTM and CDR2 ANQGSEA come from the germline V gene. V was clipped by 6 bases and J by 2 bases; unmatched bases: 5. The CDR3 length is 14 residues.